Below, one T cell receptor (beta chain) is given with its context. The antigen is undetermined. This table comes from immunoSEQ multiplex PCR, and its TCRdb copy is limited to in-frame clones, with some not included. Found here are about 2.5 million clones, under 95% of them singletons; the top ten hold about 0.36%. These data belong to a study of shared clonotypes between healthy human individuals. Study-level results: The study sampled only blood, and tissue repertoires likely differ. Among several donors, about 5% of naive CD4 clonotypes were found in common. Sequencing depth was expected to affect clonotype sharing among donors.

Germline CDR1 reads MNHEY; CDR2 reads SVGAGI. Trimming at V came to 4 bases and at J to 12 bases, leaving 13 bases not matched to a gene. The CDR3 is 15 residues long. The sequence came from a man aged 18 to 30 in good health. Some clones in this sample may be carry-over from other donors' samples. Sequencing was performed on naive CD4+ T cells from PBMCs. The sample's subset: CD45RA+ positively selected. The J gene is TRBJ2-1, the V gene TRBV6-5, with TRBD2 matching over 9 bases. The CDR3 nucleotides read TGTGCCAGCAGTTCGAGGCTAGCGGGAAACAGGGGGCAGTTCTTC. This gives the protein CASSSRLAGNRGQFF.